The T cell receptor (beta chain) described here comes from a study of blood T cell repertoires in COVID-19. Study in general: Acute and convalescent COVID-19 samples came from the United States, Italy and Spain. T cells, B-cell-depleted T cells, or PBMCs provided the cDNA or gDNA that served as material.

Germline loops: CDR1 DFQATT, CDR2 SNEGSKA (reference sequence). Trimming shortened V by 1 base and J by 12 bases, and 12 bases separated the two germline ends. The CDR3 has 11 amino acids. Per the study methods: Quantification of nucleated cells was approximated via reference gene primer amplification. Assay: immunoSEQ multiplex PCR; the TCRdb copy retains only in-frame clones and omits some. V and J calls and clone size are given by that table; D and trimming were obtained from the DNA. The sample has about 250,000 clones, about 80% seen once. This chain links TRBV20-1 with TRBJ2-5; D may be TRBD2 (6 bases). Sequencing was performed on peripheral blood. This receptor was identified in a man in his fifties or sixties with active or convalescent COVID-19. CDR3 sequence: CSARVSGLKYF. The CDR3, as DNA: TGCAGTGCTAGAGTGAGCGGGCTCAAGTACTTC.